These T cell receptor beta chains were read from a single sample in a study of T cell responses to AZD1222 COVID-19 vaccine. TCRdb's table, derived via immunoSEQ multiplex PCR, lists solely in-frame clones and lacks some. The table shows some 190,000 clones, with roughly 92% occurring only once. The sample was peripheral blood, taken on day 0 of AZD1222 vaccination. The source is an adult in good health. CDR3s include the opening cysteine and the closing phenylalanine or tryptophan.

>TRBV6-2/TRBV6-3
CASSSPDREWDGYTF
>TRBV10-1
CASTRDRNTEAFF
>TRBV6-5
CASSVRQVRSPLHF
>TRBV20-1
CSASLGLAQETQYF
>TRBV27
CASSLSRGYTEAFF
>TRBV7-2
CASAIHLGRTEAFF
>TRBV5-4
CASSPGTAIEAFF
>TRBV3-1/TRBV3-2
CASSPNEQETQYF
>TRBV6-2/TRBV6-3
CASSYSGGVSYNEQFF
>TRBV2
CASSSQDRGGQPQHF
>TRBV2
CASSVLQLGTYGYTF
>TRBV3-1/TRBV3-2
CASSPRGAGEKLFF
>TRBV18
CASSTPRDRGPYEQYF
>TRBV2
CASQDSLGTQYF
>TRBV7-9
CASSFAQDAYEQYF
>TRBV2
CASIRGGTGELFF
>TRBV11-2
CAPGLAYGYTF
>TRBV18
CASSPPDRGGGYTF
>TRBV27
CASSLPGAGWHEQFF
>TRBV6-5
CASRAREEKLFF
>TRBV11-2
CASSLVRNGGELFF
>TRBV4-2
CASSPRSSYEQYF
>TRBV7-3
CASSSSGGRGSEAFF
>TRBV15
CATSIDSNQPQHF
>TRBV6-4
CASMAGAKKNEQFF
>TRBV5-4
CASSLQGNYGYTF
>TRBV19
CASSSGTGANQPQHF
>TRBV3-1/TRBV3-2
CASSLGTSGGAPDTQYF
>TRBV18
CASSPSLRDEQYF
>TRBV28
CASGDLGLGYTF
>TRBV6-5
CASRTRAAGNTIYF
>TRBV9
CASSPLGASNQPQHF
>TRBV16
CASSPPDRQETQYF
>TRBV5-1
CASSLAKGQDGEQFF
>TRBV5-1
CASSSSPYGYTF
>TRBV11-1
CASSPLVSASDTQYF
>TRBV4-3
CASSQVAGFSNQPQHF
>TRBV5-1
CASTSLPRDDCEKLFF
>TRBV30
CAWRVGEAYGYTF
>TRBV6-4
CASSDSSGGAPDTQYF
>TRBV12-3/TRBV12-4
CASTQQGNTEAFF
>TRBV7-8
CASSSGTSGESSYEQYF
>TRBV7-9
CAGDRGTKNIQYF
>TRBV13
CASSLPQGAAFF
>TRBV19
CASSIAIREVSYEQYF
>TRBV30
CAWNRQGTTEAFF
>TRBV7-2
CASSLNAADTQYF
>TRBV7-6
CASSLTTGGRTEAFF
>TRBV6-5
CASRSPGTGTGYTF
>TRBV15
CATSRGDGRDKDTQYF
>TRBV5-1
CASRASTGNTEAFF
>TRBV12-3/TRBV12-4
CASSLSGDRPQHF
>TRBV7-9
CASLETGGPINEQFF
>TRBV6-5
CASRLGTGSYEQYF